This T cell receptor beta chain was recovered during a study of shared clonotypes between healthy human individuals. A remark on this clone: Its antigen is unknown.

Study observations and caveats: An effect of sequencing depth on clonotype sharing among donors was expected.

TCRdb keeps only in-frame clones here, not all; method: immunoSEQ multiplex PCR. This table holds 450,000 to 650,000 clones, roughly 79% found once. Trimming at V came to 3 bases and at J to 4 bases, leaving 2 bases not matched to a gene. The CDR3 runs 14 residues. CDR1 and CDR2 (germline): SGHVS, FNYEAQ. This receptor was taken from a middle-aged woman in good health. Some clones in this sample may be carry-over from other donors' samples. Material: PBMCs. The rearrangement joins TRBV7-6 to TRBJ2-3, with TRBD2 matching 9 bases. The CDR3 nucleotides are TGTGCCAGCAGCTTGGGACTAGCAGCAGATACGCAGTATTTT. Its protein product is CASSLGLAADTQYF.